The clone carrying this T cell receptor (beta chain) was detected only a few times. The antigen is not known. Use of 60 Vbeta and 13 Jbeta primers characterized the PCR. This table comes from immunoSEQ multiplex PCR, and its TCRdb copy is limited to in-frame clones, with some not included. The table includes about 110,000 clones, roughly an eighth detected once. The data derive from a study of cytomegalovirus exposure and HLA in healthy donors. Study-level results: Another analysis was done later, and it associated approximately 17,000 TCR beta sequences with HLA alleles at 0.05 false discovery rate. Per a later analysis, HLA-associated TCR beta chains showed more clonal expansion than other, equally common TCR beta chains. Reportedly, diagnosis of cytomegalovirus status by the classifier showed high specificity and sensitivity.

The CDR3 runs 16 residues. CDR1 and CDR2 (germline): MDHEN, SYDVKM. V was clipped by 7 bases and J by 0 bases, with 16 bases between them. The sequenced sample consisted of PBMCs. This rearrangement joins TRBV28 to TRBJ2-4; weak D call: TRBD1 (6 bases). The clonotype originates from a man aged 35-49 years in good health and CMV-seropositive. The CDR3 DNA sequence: TGTGCCAGCATGCTAGGACAGAATCTAGCCAAAAACATTCAGTACTTC. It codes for CASMLGQNLAKNIQYF.